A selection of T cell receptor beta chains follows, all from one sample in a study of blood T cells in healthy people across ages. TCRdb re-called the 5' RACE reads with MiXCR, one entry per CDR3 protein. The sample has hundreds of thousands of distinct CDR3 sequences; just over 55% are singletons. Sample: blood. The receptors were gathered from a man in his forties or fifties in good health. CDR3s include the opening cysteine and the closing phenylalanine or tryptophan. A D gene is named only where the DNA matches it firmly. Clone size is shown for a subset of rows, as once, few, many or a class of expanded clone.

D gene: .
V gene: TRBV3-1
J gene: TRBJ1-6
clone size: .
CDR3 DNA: TGTGCCAGCAGCCAAACAGGTAGTTGGGATTCACCCCTCCACTTT
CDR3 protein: CASSQTGSWDSPLHF

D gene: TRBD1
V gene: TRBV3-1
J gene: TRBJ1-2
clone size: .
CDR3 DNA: TGTGCCAGCAGCCAAGGACAGGGGGAAGGTGGCTACACCTTC
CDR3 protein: CASSQGQGEGGYTF

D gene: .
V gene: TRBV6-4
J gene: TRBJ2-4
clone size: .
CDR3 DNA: TGTGCCAGCACCACTTCAGGGAGTCCCAAAAACATTCAGTACTTC
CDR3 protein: CASTTSGSPKNIQYF

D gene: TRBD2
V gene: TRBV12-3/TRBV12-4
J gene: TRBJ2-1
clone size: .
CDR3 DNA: TGTGCCAGCAGTTTATCGGGACTAGCGGGATACAATGAGCAGTTCTTC
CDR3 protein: CASSLSGLAGYNEQFF

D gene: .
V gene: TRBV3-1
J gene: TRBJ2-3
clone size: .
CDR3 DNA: TGTGCCAGCAGCCAAGAGGTCACCTCAGGGGATACGCAGTATTTT
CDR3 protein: CASSQEVTSGDTQYF

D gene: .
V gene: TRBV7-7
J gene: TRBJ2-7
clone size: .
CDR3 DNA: TGTGCCAGCAGCCCATACCCCAGAGGGCGGACCTACGAGCAGTACTTC
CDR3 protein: CASSPYPRGRTYEQYF

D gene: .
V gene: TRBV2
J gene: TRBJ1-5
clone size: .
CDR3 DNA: TGCGCCAGCAGTGGACAGACGTGGGATCAGCCCCAGCATTTT
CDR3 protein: CASSGQTWDQPQHF

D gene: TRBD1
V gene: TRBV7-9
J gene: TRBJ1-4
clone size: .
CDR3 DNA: TGTGCCAGCAGCTACCCTGGACAGGACTCTAATGAAAAACTGTTTTTT
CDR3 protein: CASSYPGQDSNEKLFF

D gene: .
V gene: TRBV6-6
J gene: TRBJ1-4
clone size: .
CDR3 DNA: TGTGCCAGCAGTTTCCCTATCGGGACCCAAGAAGAAAAACTGTTTTTT
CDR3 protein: CASSFPIGTQEEKLFF

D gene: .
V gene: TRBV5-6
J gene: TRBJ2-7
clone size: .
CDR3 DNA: TGTGCCAGCAGCATAGCGCTCTACGAGCAGTACTTC
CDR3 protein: CASSIALYEQYF

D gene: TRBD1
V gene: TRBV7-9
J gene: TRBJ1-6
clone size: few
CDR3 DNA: TGTGCCAGCAGCACAGGGACAGGGGGCCTTTCACCCCTCCACTTT
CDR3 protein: CASSTGTGGLSPLHF

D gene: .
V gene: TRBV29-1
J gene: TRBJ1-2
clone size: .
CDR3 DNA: TGCAGCGTTCGGCCCCGGGAGGGCTATGGCTACACCTTC
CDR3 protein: CSVRPREGYGYTF

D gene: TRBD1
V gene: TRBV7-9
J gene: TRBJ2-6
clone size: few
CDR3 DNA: TGTGCCAGCAGACAACAGGGGACTGGGGCCAACGTCCTGACTTTC
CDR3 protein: CASRQQGTGANVLTF

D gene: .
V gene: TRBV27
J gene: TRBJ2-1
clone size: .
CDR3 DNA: TGTGCCAGCAGTTTCGTTTCAAGATTAGCGGACAATGAGCAGTTCTTC
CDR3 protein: CASSFVSRLADNEQFF

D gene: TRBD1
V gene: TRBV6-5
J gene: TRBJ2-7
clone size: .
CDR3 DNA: TGTGCCAGCAGTCCCGGGACAGGGCACTACGAGCAGTACTTC
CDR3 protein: CASSPGTGHYEQYF

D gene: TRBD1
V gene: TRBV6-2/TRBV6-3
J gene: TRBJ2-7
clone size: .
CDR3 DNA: TGTGCCAGCAGTACCGGGACAGGGGTTCTAAAGGCCCAGTACTTC
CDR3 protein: CASSTGTGVLKAQYF

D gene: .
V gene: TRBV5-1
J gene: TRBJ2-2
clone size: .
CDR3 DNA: TGCGCCAGCAGCTCTAAAGAGACTAGCACCGGGGAGCTGTTTTTT
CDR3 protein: CASSSKETSTGELFF

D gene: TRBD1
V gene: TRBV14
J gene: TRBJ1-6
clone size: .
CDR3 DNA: TGTGCCAGCAGGGCAGGGGGCAGGTCACCCCTCCACTTT
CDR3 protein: CASRAGGRSPLHF

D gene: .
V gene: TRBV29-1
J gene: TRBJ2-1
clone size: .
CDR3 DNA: TGCAGCGTTAATCAGGGGTTCTTC
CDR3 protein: CSVNQGFF

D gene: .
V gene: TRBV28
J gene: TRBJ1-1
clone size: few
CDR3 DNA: TGTGCCAGCAGCCGACGACAGACTATTAACACTGAAGCTTTCTTT
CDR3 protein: CASSRRQTINTEAFF

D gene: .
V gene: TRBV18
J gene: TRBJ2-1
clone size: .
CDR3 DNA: TGTGCCAGCTCACGGGTCACGGGGGCCTGGGATGAGCAGTTCTTC
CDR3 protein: CASSRVTGAWDEQFF

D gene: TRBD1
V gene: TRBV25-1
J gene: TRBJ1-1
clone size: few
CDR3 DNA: TGTGCCAGCAGACAAACCGGGACAGATATGAACACTGAAGCTTTCTTT
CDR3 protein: CASRQTGTDMNTEAFF

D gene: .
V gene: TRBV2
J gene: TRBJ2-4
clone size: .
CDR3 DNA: TGTGCCAGCAGTCAATCTGTGGACAGCCGAAACATTCAGTACTTC
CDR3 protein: CASSQSVDSRNIQYF

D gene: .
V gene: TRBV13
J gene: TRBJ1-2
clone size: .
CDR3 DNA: TGTGCCAGCAGCTTAACCTCACAGCATCCCTCCTATGGCTACACCTTC
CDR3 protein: CASSLTSQHPSYGYTF

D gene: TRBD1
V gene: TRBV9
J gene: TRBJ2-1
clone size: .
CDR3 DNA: TGTGCCAGCAGCGAGAACAGGGGAGTGAATGAGCAGTTCTTC
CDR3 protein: CASSENRGVNEQFF

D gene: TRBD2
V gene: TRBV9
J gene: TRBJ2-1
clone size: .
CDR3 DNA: TGTGCCAGCAGCGTAGTCACGAGCGGGGGCGCCCACAATGAGCAGTTCTTC
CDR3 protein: CASSVVTSGGAHNEQFF

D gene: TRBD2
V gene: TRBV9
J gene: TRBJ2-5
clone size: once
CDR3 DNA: TGTGCCAGCAGCGTAGGGGGGGGGGACCTGGAGCAGTACTTC
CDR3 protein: CASSVGGGDLEQYF

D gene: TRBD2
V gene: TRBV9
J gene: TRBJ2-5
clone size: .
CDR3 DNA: TGTGCCAGCAGCGTAGAGGGTAGCGGGGGGTCATGGGAGACCCAGTACTTC
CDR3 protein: CASSVEGSGGSWETQYF

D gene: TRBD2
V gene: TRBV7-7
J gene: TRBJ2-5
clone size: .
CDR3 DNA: TGTGCTAGCAGCTTACCGGGGAGGGGCGGAGAGACCCGGTACTTC
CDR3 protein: CASSLPGRGGETRYF

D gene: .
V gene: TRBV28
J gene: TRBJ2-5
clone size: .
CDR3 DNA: TGTGCCAGCAGTTTATCGTCCAGGGTCAAACTGGAGGAGACCCAGTACTTC
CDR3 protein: CASSLSSRVKLEETQYF

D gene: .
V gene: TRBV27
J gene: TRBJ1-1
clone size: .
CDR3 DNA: TGTGCCAGCAGTTCGGCCAGGGAGGCGAACACTGAAGCTTTCTTT
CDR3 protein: CASSSAREANTEAFF

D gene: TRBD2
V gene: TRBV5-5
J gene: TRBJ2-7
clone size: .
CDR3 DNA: TGTGCCAGCAGCTTTATTGCGGGGGGGCCCAATGAGCAGTACTTC
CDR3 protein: CASSFIAGGPNEQYF

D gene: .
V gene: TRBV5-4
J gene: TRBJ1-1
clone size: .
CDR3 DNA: TGTGCCAGCAGCCCGGGCCCCAGGGGATTTAACACTGAAGCTTTCTTT
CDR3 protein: CASSPGPRGFNTEAFF

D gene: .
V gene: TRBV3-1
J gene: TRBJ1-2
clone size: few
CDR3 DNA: TGTGCCAGCAGCCAAGATTACGGGGGCTACACCTTC
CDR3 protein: CASSQDYGGYTF

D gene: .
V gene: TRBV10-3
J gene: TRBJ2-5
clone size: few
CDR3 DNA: TGTGCCATCGGAAATACAGAAAAAGAGACCCAGTACTTC
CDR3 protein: CAIGNTEKETQYF

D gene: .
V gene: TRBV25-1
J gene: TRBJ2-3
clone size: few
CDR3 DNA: TGTGCCAGCAGTGAATCGGCGGATACGCAGTATTTT
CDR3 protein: CASSESADTQYF

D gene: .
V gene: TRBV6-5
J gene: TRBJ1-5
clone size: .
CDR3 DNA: TGTGCCAGCAGTCCCTGGGGGGGGCAGCCCCAGCATTTT
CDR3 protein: CASSPWGGQPQHF

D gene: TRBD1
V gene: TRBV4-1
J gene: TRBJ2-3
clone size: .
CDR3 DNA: TGCGCCAGCAGCAACAGGGGGGTGGATACGCAGTATTTT
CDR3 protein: CASSNRGVDTQYF

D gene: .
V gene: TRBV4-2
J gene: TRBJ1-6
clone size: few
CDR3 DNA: TGTGCCAGCAGCCAAGACGTCGGACTAAAGCGACAGGTCAACAGCAACTCACCCCTCCACTTT
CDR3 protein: CASSQDVGLKRQVNSNSPLHF

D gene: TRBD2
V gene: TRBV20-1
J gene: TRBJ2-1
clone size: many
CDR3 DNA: TGCAGTGCTAGCCTCGGCGGGGGGGCCTACAATGAGCAGTTCTTC
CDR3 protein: CSASLGGGAYNEQFF

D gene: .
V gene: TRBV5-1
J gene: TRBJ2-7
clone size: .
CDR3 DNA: TGCGCCAGCAGCTTGGTGGTGACTACCTACGAGCAGTACTTC
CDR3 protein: CASSLVVTTYEQYF

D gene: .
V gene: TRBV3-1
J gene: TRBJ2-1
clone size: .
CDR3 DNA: TGTGCCAGCAGCCAAGATCCCCACAATGAGCAGTTCTTC
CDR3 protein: CASSQDPHNEQFF

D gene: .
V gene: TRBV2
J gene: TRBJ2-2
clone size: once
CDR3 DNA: TGTGCCAGCAGTGGGAGTCAGGGTCACGGGGAGCTGTTTTTT
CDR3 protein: CASSGSQGHGELFF

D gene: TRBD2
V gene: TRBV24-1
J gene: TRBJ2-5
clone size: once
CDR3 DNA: TGTGCCACCAGCTCGGGGGGAGGTGGCAGCCAAGAGACCCAGTACTTC
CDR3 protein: CATSSGGGGSQETQYF

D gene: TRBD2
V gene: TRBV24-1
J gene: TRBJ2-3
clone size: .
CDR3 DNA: TGTGCCACCAGTGATTGGGCTAGCGGGAGCCCAGATACGCAGTATTTT
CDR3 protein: CATSDWASGSPDTQYF

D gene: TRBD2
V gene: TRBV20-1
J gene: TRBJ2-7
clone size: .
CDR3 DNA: TGCAGTGCTTCCGGTGGGGCTAGCGGGATGTTGTACGAGCAGTACTTC
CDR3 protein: CSASGGASGMLYEQYF

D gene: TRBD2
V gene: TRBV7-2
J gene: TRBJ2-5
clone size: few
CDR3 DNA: TGTGCCAGCAGCCCCGCCTCCCCGGGACTAGCGGGAGAGACCCAGTACTTC
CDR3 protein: CASSPASPGLAGETQYF

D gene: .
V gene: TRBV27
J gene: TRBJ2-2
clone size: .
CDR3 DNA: TGTGCCAGCAGTTTCGAAGAGAACACCGGGGAGCTGTTTTTT
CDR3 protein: CASSFEENTGELFF

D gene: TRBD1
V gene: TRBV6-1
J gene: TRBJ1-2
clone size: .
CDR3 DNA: TGTGCCAGCAGAACGACAGGGGACTATGGCTACACCTTC
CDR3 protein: CASRTTGDYGYTF

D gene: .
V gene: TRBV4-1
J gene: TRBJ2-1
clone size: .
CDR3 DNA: TGCGCCAGCAGCCAAGAAGGGGATACTGAGCAGTTCTTC
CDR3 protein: CASSQEGDTEQFF

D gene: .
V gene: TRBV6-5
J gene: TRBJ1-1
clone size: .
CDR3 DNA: TGTGCCAGCAGCCCCACTGTTACAGTTGACACTGAAGCTTTCTTT
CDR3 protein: CASSPTVTVDTEAFF

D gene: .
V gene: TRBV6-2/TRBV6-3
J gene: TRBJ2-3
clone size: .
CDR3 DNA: TGTGCCAGCAGTTACCGAAGTGGCACAGATACGCAGTATTTT
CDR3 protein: CASSYRSGTDTQYF

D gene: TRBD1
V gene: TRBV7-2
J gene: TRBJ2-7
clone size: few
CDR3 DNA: TGTGCCAGCAGCATCAGGGGGATTAGCTCCTACGAGCAGTACTTC
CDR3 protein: CASSIRGISSYEQYF

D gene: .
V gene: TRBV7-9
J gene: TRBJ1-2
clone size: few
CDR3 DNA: TGTGCCAGCAGCTTAGACCTTCAGGAATCTGGCTACACCTTC
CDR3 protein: CASSLDLQESGYTF

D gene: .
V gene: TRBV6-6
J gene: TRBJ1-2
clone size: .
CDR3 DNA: TGTGCCAGCAGTTACTCGATAAGTGACTACTATGGCTACACCTTC
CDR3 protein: CASSYSISDYYGYTF

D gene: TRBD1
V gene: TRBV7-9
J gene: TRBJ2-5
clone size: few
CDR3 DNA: TGTGCCAGCAGCCCACGTTTAGGGGGCGTACAAGAGACCCAGTACTTC
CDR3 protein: CASSPRLGGVQETQYF

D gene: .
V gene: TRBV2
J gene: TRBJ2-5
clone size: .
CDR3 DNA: TGTGCCAGCACGTATATTGGGCCTGGGGAGACCCAGTACTTC
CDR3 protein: CASTYIGPGETQYF

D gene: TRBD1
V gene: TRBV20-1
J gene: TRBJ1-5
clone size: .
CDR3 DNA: TGCAGTGCTAGAGATCCGGGGACAGGTCAGCCCCAGCATTTT
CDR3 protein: CSARDPGTGQPQHF

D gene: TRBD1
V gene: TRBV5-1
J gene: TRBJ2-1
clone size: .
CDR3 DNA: TGCGCCAGCCGCGTAGTATACAGGGGCCACAATGAGCAGTTCTTC
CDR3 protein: CASRVVYRGHNEQFF